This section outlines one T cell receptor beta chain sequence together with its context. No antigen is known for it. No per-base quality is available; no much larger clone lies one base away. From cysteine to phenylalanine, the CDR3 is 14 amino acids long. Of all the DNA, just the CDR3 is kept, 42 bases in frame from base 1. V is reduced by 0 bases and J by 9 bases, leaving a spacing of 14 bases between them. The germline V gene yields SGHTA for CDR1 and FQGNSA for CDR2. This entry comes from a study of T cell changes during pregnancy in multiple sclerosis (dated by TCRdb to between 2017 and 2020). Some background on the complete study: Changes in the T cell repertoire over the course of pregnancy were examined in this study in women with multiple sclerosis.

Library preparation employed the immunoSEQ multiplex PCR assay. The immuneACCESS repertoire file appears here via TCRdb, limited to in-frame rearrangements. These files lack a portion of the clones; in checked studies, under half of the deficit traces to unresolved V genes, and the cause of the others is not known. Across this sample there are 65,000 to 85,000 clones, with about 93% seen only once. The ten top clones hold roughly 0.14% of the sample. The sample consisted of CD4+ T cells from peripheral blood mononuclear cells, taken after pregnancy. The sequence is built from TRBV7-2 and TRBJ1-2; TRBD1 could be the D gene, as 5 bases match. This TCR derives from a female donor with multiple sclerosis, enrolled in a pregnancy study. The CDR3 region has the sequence CASSLAMRGISYTF. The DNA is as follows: TGTGCCAGCAGCTTAGCAATGCGGGGGATCAGCTACACCTTC.